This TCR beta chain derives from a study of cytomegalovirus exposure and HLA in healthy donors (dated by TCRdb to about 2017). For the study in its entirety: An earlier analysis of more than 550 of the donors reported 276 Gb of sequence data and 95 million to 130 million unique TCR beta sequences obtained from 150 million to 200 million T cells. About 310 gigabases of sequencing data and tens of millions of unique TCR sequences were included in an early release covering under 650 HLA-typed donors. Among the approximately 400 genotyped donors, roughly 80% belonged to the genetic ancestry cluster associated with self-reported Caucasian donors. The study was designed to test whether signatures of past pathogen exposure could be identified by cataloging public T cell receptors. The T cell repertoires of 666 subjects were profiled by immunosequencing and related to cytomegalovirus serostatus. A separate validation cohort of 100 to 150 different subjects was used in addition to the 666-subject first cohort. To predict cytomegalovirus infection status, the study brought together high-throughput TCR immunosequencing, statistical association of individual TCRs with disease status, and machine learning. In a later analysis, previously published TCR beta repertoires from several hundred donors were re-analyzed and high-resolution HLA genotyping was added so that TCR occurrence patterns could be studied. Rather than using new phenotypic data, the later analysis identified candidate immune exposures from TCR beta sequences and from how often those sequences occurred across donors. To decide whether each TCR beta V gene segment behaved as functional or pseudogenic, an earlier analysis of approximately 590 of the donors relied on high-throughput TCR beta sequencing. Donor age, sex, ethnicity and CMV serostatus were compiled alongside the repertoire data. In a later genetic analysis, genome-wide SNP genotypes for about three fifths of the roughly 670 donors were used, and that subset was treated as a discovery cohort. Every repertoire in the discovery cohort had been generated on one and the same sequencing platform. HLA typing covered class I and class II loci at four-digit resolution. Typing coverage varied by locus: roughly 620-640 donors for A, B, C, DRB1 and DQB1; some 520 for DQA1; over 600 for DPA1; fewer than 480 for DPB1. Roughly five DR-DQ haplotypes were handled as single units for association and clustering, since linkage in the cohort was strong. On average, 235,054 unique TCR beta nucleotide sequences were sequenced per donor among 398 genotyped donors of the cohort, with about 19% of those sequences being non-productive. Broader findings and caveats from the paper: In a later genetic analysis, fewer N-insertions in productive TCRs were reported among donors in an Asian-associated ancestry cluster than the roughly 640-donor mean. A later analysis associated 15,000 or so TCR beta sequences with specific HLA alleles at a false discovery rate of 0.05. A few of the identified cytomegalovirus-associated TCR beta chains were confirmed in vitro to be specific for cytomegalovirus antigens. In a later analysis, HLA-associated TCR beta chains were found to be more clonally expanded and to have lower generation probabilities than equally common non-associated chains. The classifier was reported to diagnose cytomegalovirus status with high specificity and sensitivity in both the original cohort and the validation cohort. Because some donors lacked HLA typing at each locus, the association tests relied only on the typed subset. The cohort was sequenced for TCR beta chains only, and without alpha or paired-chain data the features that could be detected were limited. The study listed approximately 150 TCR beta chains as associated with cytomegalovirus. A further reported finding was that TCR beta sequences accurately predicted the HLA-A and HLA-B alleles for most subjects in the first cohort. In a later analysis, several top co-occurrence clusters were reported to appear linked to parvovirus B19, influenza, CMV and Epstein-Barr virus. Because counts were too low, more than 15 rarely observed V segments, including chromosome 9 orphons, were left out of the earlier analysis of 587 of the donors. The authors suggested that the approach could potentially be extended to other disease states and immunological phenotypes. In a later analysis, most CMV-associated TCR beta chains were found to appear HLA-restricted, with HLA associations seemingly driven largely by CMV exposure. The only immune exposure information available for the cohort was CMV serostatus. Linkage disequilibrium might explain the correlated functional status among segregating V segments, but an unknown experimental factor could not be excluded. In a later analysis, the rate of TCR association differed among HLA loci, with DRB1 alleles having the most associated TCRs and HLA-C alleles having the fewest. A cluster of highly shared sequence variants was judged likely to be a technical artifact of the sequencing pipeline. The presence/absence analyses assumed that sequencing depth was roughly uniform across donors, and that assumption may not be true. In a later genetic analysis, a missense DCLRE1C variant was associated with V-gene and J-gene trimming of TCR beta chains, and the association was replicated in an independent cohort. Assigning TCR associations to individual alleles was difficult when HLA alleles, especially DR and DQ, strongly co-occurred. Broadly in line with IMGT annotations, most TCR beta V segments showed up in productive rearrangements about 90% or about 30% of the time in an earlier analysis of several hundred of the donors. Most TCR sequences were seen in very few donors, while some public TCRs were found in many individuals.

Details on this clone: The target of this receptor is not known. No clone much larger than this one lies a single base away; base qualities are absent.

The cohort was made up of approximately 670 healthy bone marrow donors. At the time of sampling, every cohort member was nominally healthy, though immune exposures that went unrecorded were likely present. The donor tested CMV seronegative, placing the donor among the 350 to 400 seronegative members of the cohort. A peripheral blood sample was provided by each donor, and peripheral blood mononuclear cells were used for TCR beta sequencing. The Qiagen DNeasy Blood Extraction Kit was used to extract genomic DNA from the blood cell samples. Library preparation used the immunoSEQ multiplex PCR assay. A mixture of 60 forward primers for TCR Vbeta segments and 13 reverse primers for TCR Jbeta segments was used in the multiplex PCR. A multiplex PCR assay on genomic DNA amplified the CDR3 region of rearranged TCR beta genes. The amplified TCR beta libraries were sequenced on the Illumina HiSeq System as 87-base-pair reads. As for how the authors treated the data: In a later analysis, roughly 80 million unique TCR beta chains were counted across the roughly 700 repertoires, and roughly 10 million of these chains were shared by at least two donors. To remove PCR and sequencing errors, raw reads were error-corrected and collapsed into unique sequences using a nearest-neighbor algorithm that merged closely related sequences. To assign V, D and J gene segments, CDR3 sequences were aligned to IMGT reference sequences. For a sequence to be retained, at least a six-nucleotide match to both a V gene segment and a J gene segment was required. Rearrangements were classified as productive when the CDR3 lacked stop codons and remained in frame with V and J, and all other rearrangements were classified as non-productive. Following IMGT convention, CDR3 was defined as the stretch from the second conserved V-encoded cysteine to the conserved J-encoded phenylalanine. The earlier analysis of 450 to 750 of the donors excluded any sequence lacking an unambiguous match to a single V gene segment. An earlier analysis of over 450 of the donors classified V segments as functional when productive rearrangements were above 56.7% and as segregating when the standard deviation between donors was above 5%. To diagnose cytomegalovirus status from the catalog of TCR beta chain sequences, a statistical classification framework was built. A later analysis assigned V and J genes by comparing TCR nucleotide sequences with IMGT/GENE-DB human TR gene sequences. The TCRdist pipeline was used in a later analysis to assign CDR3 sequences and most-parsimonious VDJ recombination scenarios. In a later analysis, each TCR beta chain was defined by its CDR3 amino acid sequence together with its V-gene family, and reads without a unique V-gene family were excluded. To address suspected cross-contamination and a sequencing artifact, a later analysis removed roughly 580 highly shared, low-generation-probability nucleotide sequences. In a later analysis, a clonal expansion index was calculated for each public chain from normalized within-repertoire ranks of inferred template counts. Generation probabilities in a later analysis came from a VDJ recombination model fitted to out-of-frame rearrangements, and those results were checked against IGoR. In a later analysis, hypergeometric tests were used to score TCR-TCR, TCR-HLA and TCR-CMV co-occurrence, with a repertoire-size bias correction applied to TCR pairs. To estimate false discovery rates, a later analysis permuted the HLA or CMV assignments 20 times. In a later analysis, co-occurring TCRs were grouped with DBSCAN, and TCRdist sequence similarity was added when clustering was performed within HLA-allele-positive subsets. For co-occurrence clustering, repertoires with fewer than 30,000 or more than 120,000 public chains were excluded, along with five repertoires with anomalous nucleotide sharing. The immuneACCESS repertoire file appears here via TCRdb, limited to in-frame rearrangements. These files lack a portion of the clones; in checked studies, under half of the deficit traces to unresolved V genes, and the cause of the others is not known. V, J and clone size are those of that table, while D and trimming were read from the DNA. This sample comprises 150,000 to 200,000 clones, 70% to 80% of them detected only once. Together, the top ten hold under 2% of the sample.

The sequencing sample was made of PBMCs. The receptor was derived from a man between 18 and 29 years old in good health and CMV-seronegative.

The base sequence is TGTGCCAGCAGTTCGACAGTCACACACACCGGGGAGCTGTTTTTT. This yields the protein CASSSTVTHTGELFF. The chain joins TRBV27 to TRBJ2-2, with a weak D call of TRBD1 (5 bases match). Trimming takes 4 bases from V and 3 bases from J, and the germline ends sit 12 bases apart. There are 15 amino acids in the CDR3, from cysteine to phenylalanine inclusive. Of all the DNA, just the CDR3 is kept, 45 bases in frame from base 1. CDR1 and CDR2, looked up from the germline V gene (reference sequence), are MNHEY and SMNVEV.